This TCR beta chain comes out of a study of shared clonotypes between healthy human individuals. Whole-study context: The cohort comprised two women and a few men. Their ages spanned 18 to 49 years.

CDR1 and CDR2 (germline): SGHRS, YFSETQ. CDR3 length equals 15 residues. Trimming removed 4 bases from V and 0 bases from J, with 11 bases in between. Here immunoSEQ multiplex PCR was the method, and the copy in TCRdb shows in-frame clones only, minus some. The data show more than 550,000 clones, 72% seen once. Note on this clone: Within the sample, other DNA sequences also encode this same CDR3.

V is TRBV5-1 and J is TRBJ2-1, with TRBD2 as a possible D gene (6 bases). Material for sequencing was memory CD4+ T cells sorted from blood. Indicated subset: CD45RA-negative fraction. The receptor was isolated from a woman aged 25 to 45 in good health. DNA for the CDR3: TGCGCCAGCAGCGTCTCTAGCGCCTCCTACAATGAGCAGTTCTTC. Amino acids: CASSVSSASYNEQFF.